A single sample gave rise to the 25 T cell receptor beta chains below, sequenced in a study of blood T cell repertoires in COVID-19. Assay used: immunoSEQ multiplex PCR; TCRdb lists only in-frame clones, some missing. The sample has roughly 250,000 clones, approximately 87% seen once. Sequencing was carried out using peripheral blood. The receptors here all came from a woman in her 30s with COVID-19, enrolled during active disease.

CDR3 in DNA: TGTGCCAGTAGTATAAATGAGAAAAACATTCAGTACTTC. Its translation: CASSINEKNIQYF. The chain uses TRBV19 and TRBJ2-4, with unresolved D. The V end was cut by 2 bases, the J end by 4 bases, with 6 bases between. Germline loops: CDR1 LNHDA, CDR2 SQIVND (reference sequence). The CDR3 loop spans 13 amino acids.

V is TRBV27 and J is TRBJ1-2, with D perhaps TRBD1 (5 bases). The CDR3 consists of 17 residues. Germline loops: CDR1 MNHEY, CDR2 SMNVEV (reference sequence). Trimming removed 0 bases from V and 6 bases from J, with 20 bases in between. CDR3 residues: CASSLSAGTPPLDGYTF. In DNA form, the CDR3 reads TGTGCCAGCAGTTTATCCGCCGGGACTCCCCCTTTGGATGGCTACACCTTC.

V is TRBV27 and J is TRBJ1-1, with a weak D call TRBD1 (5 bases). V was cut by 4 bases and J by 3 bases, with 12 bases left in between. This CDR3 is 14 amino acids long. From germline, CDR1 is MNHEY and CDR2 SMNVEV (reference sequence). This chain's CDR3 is CASSSGRLDTEAFF. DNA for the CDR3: TGTGCCAGCAGTTCAGGGAGGTTGGACACTGAAGCTTTCTTT.

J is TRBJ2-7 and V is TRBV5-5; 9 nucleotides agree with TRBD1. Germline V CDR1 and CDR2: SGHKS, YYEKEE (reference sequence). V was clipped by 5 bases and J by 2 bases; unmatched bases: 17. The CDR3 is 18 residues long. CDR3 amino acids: CASSTTSPGTGRPYEQYF. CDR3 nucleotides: TGTGCCAGCAGTACCACTTCTCCCGGGACAGGGAGACCCTACGAGCAGTACTTC.

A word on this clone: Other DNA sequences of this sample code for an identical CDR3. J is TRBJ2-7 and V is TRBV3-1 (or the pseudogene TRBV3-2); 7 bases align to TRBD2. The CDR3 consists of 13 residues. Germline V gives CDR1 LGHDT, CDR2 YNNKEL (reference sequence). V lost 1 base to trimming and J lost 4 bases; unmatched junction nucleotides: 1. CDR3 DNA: TGTGCCAGCAGCCAAGGCGGGGGATACGAGCAGTACTTC. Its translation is CASSQGGGYEQYF.

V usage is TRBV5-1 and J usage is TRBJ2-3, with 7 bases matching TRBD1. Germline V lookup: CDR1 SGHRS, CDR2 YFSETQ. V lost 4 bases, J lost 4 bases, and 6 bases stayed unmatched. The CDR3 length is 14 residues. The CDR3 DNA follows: TGCGCCAGCAGCGTGACAGGGACGGCAGATACGCAGTATTTT. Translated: CASSVTGTADTQYF.

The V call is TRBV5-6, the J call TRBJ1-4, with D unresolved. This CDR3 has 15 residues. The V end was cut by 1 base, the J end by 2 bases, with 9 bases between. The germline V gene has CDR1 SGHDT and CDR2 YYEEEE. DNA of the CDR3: TGTGCCAGCAGCTTGTTCGGGGAGACTAATGAAAAACTGTTTTTT. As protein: CASSLFGETNEKLFF.

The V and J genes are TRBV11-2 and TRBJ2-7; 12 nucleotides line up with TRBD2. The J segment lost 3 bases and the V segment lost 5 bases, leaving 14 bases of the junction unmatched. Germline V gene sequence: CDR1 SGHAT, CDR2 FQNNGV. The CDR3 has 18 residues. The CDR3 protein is CASSGGTSGPGWDYEQYF. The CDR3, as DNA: TGTGCCAGCAGCGGGGGGACTAGCGGGCCCGGCTGGGACTACGAGCAGTACTTC. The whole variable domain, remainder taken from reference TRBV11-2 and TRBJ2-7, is EAGVAQSPRYKIIEKRQSVAFWCNPISGHATLYWYQQILGQGPKLLIQFQNNGVVDDSQLPKDRFSAERLKGVDSTLKIQPAKLEDSAVYLCASSGGTSGPGWDYEQYFGPGTRLTVT.

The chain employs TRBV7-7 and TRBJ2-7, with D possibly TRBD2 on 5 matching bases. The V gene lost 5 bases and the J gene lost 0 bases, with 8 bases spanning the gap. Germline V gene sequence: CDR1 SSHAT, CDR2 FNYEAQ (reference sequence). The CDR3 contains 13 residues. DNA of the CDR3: TGTGCCAGCAGCGAGGGAGCCTCCTACGAGCAGTACTTC. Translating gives CASSEGASYEQYF.

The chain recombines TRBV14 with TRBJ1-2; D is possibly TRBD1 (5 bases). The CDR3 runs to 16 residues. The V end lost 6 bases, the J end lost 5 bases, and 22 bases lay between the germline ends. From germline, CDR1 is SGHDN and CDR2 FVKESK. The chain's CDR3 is CASSQGSPHFAYGYTF. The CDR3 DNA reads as TGTGCCAGCAGTCAGGGAAGTCCACACTTTGCTTATGGCTACACCTTC.

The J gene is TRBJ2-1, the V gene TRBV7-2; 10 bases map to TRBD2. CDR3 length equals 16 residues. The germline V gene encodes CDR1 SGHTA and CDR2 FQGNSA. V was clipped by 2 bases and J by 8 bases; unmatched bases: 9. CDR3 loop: CASSLRAGGRFDEQFF. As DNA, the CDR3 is TGTGCCAGCAGCTTACGAGCGGGGGGGCGGTTTGATGAGCAGTTCTTC.

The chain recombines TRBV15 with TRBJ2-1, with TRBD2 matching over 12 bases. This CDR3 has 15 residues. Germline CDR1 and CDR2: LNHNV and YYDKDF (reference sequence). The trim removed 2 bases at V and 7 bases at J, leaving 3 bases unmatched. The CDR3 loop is CATSRRLAGENEQFF. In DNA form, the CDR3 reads TGTGCCACCAGCAGACGACTAGCGGGGGAGAATGAGCAGTTCTTC.

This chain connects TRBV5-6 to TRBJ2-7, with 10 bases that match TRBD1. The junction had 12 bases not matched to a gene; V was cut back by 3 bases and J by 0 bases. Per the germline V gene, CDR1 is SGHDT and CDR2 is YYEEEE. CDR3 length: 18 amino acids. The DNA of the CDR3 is TGTGCCAGCAGCTCGGTCCCGGGACAGGGGTCGAGCTCCTACGAGCAGTACTTC. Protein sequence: CASSSVPGQGSSSYEQYF.

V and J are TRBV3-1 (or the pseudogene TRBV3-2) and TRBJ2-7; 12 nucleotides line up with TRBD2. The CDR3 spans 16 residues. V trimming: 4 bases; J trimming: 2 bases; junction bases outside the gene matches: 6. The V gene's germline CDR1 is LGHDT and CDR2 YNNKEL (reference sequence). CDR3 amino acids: CASSRNLAGGAYEQYF. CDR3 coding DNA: TGTGCCAGCAGCCGAAATCTAGCGGGGGGGGCCTACGAGCAGTACTTC.

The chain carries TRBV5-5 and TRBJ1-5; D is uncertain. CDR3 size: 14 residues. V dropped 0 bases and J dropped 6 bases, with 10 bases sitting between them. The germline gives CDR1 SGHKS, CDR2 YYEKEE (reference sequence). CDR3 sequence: CASSLVQFGQPQHF. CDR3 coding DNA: TGTGCCAGCAGCTTGGTACAGTTCGGTCAGCCCCAGCATTTT. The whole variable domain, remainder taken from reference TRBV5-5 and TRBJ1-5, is DAGVTQSPTHLIKTRGQQVTLRCSPISGHKSVSWYQQVLGQGPQFIFQYYEKEERGRGNFPDRFSARQFPNYSSELNVNALLLGDSALYLCASSLVQFGQPQHFGDGTRLSIL.

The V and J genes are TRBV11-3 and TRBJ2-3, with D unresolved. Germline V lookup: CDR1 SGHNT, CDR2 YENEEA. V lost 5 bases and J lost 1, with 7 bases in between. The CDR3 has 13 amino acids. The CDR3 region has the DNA TGTGCCAGCAGCCCCAGTGGCACAGATACGCAGTATTTT. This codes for CASSPSGTDTQYF.

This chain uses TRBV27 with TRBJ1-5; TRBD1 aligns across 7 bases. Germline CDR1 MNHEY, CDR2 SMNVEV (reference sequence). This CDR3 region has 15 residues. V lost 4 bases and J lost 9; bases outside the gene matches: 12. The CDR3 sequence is CASSSHRDSERPQHF. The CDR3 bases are TGTGCCAGCAGTTCCCACCGGGACAGTGAGCGGCCCCAGCATTTT.

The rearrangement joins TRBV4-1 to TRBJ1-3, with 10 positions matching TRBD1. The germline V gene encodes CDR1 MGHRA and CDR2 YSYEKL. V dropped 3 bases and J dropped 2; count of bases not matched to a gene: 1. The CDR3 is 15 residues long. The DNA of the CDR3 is TGCGCCAGCAGCCAGGGACAGGGGACTGGAAACACCATATATTTT. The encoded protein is CASSQGQGTGNTIYF.

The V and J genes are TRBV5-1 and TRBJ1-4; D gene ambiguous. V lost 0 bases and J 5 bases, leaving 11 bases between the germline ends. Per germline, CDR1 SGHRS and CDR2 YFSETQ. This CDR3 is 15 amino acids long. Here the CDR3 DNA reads TGCGCCAGCAGCTTGGAACACACAGAAAATGAAAAACTGTTTTTT. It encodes CASSLEHTENEKLFF.

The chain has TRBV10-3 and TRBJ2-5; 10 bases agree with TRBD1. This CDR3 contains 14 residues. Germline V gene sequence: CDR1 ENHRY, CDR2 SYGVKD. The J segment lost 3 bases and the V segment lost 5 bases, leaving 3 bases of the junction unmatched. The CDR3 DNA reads TGTGCCATCAGTCGACAGGGGGCGGAAGAGACCCAGTACTTC. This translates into CAISRQGAEETQYF.

The CDR3 loop reads CASREGGSHLATQYF. Written as DNA, the CDR3 is TGTGCCAGCAGGGAAGGGGGCAGTCACTTGGCGACGCAGTATTTT. The chain couples TRBV11-2 to TRBJ2-3; 7 nucleotides align to TRBD1. The junction had 15 bases not matched to a gene; V was cut back by 6 bases and J by 9 bases. In germline, CDR1 is SGHAT, CDR2 FQNNGV. This CDR3 has 15 amino acids.

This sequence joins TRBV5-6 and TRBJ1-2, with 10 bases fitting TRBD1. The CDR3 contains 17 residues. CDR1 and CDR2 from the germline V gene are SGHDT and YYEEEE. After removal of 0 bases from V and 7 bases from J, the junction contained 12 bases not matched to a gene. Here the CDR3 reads CASSLVGQGSSLGGYTF. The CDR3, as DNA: TGTGCCAGCAGCTTGGTGGGACAGGGGTCAAGCTTAGGTGGCTACACCTTC.

The CDR3 DNA follows: TGTGCCAGCAGCTTTCGGGGTGGGGGAAACACCATATATTTT. It translates to CASSFRGGGNTIYF. The V gene is TRBV5-4, the J gene TRBJ1-3, with D uncertain. Germline CDR1 reads SGHNT; CDR2 reads YYREEE (reference sequence). CDR3 length: 14 amino acids. The V gene lost 2 bases and the J gene lost 4 bases, with 10 bases spanning the gap.

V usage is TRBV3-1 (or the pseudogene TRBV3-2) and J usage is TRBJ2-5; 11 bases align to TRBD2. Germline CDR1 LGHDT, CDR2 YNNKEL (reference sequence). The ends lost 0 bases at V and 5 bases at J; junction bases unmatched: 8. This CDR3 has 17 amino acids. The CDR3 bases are TGTGCCAGCAGCCAAGAGTGGTTAGCGGGGGGGCCGGAGACCCAGTACTTC. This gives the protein CASSQEWLAGGPETQYF.

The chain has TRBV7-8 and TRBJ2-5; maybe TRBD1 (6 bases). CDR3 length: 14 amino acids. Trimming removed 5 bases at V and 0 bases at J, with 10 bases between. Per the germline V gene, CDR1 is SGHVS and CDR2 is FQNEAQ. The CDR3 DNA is TGTGCCAGCAGCCTGGACAGCAACCAAGAGACCCAGTACTTC. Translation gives CASSLDSNQETQYF.